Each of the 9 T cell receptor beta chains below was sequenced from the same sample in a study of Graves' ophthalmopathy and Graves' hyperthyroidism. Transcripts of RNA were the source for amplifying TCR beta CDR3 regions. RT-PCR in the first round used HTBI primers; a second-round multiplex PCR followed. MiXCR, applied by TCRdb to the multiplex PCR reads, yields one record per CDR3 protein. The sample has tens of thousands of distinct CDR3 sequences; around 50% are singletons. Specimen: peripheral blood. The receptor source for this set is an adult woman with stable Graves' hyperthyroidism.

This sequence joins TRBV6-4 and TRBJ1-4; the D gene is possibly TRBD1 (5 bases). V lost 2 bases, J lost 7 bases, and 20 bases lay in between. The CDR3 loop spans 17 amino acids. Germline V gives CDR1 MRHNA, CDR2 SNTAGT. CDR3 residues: CASSDNSGANVPEKLFF. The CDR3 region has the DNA TGTGCCAGCAGTGACAACTCTGGGGCCAACGTCCCTGAAAAACTGTTTTTT.

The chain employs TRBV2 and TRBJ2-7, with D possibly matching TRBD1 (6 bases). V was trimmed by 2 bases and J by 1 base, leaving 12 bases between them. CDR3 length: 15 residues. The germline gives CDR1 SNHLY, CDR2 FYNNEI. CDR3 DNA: TGTGCCAGCAGTGAATCGTCAGGGGTGTCCTACGAGCAGTACTTC. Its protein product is CASSESSGVSYEQYF.

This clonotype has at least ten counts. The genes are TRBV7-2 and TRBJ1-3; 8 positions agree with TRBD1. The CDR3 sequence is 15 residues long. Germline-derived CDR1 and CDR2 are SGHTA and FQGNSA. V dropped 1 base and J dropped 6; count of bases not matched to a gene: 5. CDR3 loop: CASSLEAGGLNTIYF. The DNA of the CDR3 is TGTGCCAGCAGCTTAGAAGCAGGGGGCCTAAACACCATATATTTT.

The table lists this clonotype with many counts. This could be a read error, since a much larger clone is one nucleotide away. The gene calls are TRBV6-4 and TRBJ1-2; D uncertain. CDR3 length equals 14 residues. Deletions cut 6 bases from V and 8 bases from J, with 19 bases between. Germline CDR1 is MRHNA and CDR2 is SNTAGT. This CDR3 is CASRGGQGMRGYTF. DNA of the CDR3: TGTGCCAGCAGGGGAGGCCAAGGGATGAGGGGCTACACCTTC.

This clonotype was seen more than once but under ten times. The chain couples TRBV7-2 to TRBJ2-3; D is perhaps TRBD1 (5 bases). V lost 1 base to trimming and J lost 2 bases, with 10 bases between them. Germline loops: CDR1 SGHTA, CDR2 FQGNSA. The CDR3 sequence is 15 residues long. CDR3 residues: CASSLDPGITDTQYF. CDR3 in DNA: TGTGCCAGCAGCTTAGATCCAGGGATCACAGATACGCAGTATTTT.

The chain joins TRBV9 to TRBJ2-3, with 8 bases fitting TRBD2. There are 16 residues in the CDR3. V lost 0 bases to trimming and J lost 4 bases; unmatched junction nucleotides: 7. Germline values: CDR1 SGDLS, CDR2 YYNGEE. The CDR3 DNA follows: TGTGCCAGCAGCGTAGAGGACGGGAGGGGCCCAGATACGCAGTATTTT. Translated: CASSVEDGRGPDTQYF.

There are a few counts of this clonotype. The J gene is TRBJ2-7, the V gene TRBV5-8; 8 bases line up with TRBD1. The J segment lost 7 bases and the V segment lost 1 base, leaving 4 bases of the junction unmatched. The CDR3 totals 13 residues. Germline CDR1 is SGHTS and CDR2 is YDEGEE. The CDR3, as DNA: TGTGCCAGCAGCTTGCAGGGGGCGCGGGAGCAGTACTTC. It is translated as CASSLQGAREQYF.

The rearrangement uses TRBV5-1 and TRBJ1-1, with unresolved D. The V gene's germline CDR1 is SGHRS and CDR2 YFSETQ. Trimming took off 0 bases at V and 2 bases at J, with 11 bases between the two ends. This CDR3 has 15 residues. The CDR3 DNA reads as TGCGCCAGCAGCTTGGCGCTTTCGGGAAACACTGAAGCTTTCTTT. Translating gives CASSLALSGNTEAFF.

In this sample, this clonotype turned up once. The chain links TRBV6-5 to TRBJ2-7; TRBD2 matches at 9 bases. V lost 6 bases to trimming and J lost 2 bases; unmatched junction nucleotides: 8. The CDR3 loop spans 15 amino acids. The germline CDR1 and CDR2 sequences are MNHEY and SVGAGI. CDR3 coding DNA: TGTGCCAGCAGAGGCCGTTCTAGCGGGGCCTACGAGCAGTACTTC. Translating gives CASRGRSSGAYEQYF.